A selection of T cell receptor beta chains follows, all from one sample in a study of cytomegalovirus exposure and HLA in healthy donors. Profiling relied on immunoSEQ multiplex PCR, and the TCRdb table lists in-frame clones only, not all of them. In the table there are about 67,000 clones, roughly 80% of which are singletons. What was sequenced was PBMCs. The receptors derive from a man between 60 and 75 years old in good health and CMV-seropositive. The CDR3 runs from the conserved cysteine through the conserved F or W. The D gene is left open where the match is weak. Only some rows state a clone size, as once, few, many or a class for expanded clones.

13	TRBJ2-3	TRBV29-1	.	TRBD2	CSGGTSGPLRQYF	TGCAGCGGGGGGACTAGCGGACCCCTTAGGCAGTATTTT
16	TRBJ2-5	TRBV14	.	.	CASSQLRGRGEETQYF	TGTGCCAGCAGCCAATTGCGAGGGCGCGGGGAAGAGACCCAGTACTTC
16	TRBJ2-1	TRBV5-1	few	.	CASSLDEGRGYNEQFF	TGCGCCAGCAGCTTGGATGAGGGGCGGGGATACAATGAGCAGTTCTTC
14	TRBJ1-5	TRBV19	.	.	CASSRIQENQPQHF	TGTGCCAGTAGTAGGATACAGGAGAATCAGCCCCAGCATTTT
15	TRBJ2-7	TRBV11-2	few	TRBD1	CASSQTGTATTEQYF	TGTGCCAGCAGCCAGACCGGGACAGCTACTACCGAGCAGTACTTC
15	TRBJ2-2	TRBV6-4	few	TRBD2	CASSTLAGDTGELFF	TGTGCCAGCAGTACCCTAGCGGGAGACACCGGGGAGCTGTTTTTT
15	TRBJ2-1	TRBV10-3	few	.	CAISESGGPYNEQFF	TGTGCCATCAGTGAGTCGGGAGGTCCCTACAATGAGCAGTTCTTC
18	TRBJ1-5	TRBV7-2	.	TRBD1	CASSLERGAGGPSKPQHF	TGTGCCAGCAGCTTAGAAAGGGGTGCAGGGGGGCCTTCTAAGCCCCAGCATTTT
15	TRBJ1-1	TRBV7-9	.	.	CASSLSDSMNTEAFF	TGTGCCAGCAGCCTGTCGGATAGCATGAACACTGAAGCTTTCTTT
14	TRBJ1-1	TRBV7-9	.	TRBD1	CASSRGQGNTEAFF	TGTGCCAGCAGCCGGGGACAGGGTAACACTGAAGCTTTCTTT
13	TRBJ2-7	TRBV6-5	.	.	CASSSTTGGEQYF	TGTGCCAGCAGTTCGACGACTGGAGGCGAGCAGTACTTC
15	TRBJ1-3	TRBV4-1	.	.	CASSQDKRAGNTIYF	TGCGCCAGCAGCCAAGATAAGAGGGCCGGAAACACCATATATTTT
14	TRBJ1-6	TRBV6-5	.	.	CASRAEPMDSPLHF	TGTGCCAGCAGGGCGGAGCCGATGGATTCACCCCTCCACTTT
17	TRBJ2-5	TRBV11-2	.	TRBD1	CASSLVLSRGPGETQYF	TGTGCCAGCAGCTTAGTCCTATCCAGGGGGCCGGGAGAGACCCAGTACTTC
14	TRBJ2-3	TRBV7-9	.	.	CASSPYSLAETQYF	TGTGCCAGCAGCCCCTACTCACTAGCTGAAACGCAGTATTTT
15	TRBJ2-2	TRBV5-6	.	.	CASSLQGQGAGELFF	TGTGCCAGCAGTCTACAGGGTCAGGGCGCCGGGGAGCTGTTTTTT
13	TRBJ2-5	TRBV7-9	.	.	CSSSRGGPETQYF	TGTTCCAGCAGCAGGGGTGGCCCAGAGACCCAGTACTTC
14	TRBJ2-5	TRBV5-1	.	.	CASRVTPVQETQYF	TGCGCCAGCCGCGTGACTCCCGTACAAGAGACCCAGTACTTC
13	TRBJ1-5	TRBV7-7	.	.	CASSSAVDQPQHF	TGTGCTAGCAGCTCGGCGGTTGATCAGCCCCAGCATTTT
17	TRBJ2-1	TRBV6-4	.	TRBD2	CASSDSDLASGVNEQFF	TGTGCCAGCAGTGACTCGGATTTGGCTAGCGGAGTCAATGAGCAGTTCTTC
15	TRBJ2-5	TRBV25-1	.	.	CASSEPGTGMETQYF	TGTGCCAGCAGTGAACCGGGAACGGGAATGGAGACCCAGTACTTC
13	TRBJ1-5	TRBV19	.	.	CASSIQGSQPQHF	TGTGCCAGTAGTATCCAGGGTTCCCAGCCCCAGCATTTT
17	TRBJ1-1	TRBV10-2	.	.	CASFPDVQIRFPHEAFF	TGCGCCAGCTTTCCCGACGTACAGATCCGCTTCCCCCATGAAGCTTTCTTT
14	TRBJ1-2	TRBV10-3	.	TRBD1	CAIRTGGSNYGYTF	TGTGCCATCCGGACAGGGGGCTCTAACTATGGCTACACCTTC
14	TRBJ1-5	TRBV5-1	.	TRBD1	CASSPRTGGEPQHF	TGTGCCAGCAGCCCACGGACAGGGGGAGAACCCCAGCATTTT
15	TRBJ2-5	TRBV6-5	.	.	CASSGYRAVGETQYF	TGTGCCAGCAGTGGGTACAGGGCGGTAGGAGAGACCCAGTACTTC